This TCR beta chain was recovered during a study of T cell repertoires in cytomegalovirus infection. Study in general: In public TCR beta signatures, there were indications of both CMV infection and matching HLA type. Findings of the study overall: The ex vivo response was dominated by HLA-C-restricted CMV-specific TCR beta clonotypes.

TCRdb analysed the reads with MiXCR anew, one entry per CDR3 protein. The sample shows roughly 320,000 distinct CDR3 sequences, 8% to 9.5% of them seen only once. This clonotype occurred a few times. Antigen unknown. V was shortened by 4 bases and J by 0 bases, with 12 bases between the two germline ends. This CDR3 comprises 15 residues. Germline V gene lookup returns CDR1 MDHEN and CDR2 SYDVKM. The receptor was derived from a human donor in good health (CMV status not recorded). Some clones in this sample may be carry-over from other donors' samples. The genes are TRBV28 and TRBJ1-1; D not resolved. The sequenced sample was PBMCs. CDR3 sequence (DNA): TGTGCCAGCAGTTCCCCGGGTAGGATGAACACTGAAGCTTTCTTT. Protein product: CASSSPGRMNTEAFF.